These 30 T cell receptor beta chains share one sample of origin, sequenced in a study of blood T cells in healthy people across ages. PCR was performed a second time for about 7 to 12 cycles using a sample-barcoded 5' primer and a J-beta primer mix. Each CDR3 protein is one row after TCRdb ran MiXCR on the 5' RACE reads. The sample includes about 1.5 million distinct CDR3 sequences, less than 45% of them seen just once. Sequencing input: blood. The receptor set was obtained from a woman in her late teens or twenties in good health.

The J gene is TRBJ2-5, the V gene TRBV28; the match to TRBD2 covers 13 bases. V shed 2 bases, J shed 2 bases, and the junction held 5 bases outside the gene matches. The CDR3 covers 17 residues. The germline gives CDR1 MDHEN, CDR2 SYDVKM. CDR3 sequence: CASSLVGTSGIQETQYF. The CDR3 region has the DNA TGTGCCAGCAGTTTAGTTGGGACTAGCGGGATACAAGAGACCCAGTACTTC.

The genes are TRBV7-2 and TRBJ2-7; D not resolved. Looked up from germline, CDR1 is SGHTA and CDR2 is FQGNSA. V dropped 5 bases and J dropped 3 bases, with 11 bases sitting between them. The CDR3 consists of 13 residues. CDR3 residues: CASSVSAVYEQYF. CDR3 coding DNA: TGTGCCAGCAGCGTGTCGGCCGTCTACGAGCAGTACTTC.

This clonotype occurred a few times. This chain joins TRBV25-1 and TRBJ2-2; possibly TRBD1 for D (6 bases). This CDR3 is built from 15 residues. Deletions cut 3 bases from V and 2 bases from J, with 10 bases between. Germline assignment: CDR1 MGHDK and CDR2 SYGVNS. The CDR3 is CASSDGTTNTGELFF. CDR3 in DNA: TGTGCCAGCAGTGACGGGACAACTAACACCGGGGAGCTGTTTTTT.

The chain links TRBV7-3 to TRBJ2-3; D unclear. Germline V lookup: CDR1 SGHTA, CDR2 FQGTGA. This CDR3 is 14 amino acids long. V lost 5 bases, J lost 3 bases, and 12 bases lay in between. The CDR3, as DNA: TGTGCCAGCAGCCCCGGAATGGAAACAGATACGCAGTATTTT. Amino acid sequence: CASSPGMETDTQYF.

A few counts support this clonotype. This chain joins TRBV5-1 and TRBJ2-1; 13 bases map to TRBD2. Germline trimming cut 5 bases from V and 8 bases from J; bases unmatched to any gene: 7. The CDR3 is 15 residues long. Germline assignment: CDR1 SGHRS and CDR2 YFSETQ. In DNA, the CDR3 is TGCGCCAGCAGGGCGGGACTAGCGGGAACGGATGAGCAGTTCTTC. Translation gives CASRAGLAGTDEQFF.

A word on this clonotype: The junction shows a germline mismatch at one end, possibly a read error. J is TRBJ2-2 and V is TRBV11-2, with 9 bases that match TRBD2. This CDR3 comprises 16 residues. Per germline, CDR1 SGHAT and CDR2 FQNNGV. In nucleotides, the CDR3 is TGTGCCAGTAGCTCCGAGCGGGGGGCGAACACCGGGGAGCTGTTTTTT. This sequence encodes CASSSERGANTGELFF.

The chain couples TRBV9 to TRBJ2-7; 9 nucleotides agree with TRBD2. Trimming at V came to 5 bases and at J to 4 bases, leaving 13 bases not matched to a gene. Germline lookup yields CDR1 SGDLS and CDR2 YYNGEE. The CDR3 contains 16 residues. CDR3: CASSLVPIAGDYEQYF. Written as DNA, the CDR3 is TGTGCCAGCAGTCTCGTCCCTATAGCGGGAGATTACGAGCAGTACTTC.

The chain uses TRBV6-5 and TRBJ2-3; 13 bases fit TRBD2. V shed 1 base and J 3 bases; nucleotides not matched to a gene: 7. The CDR3 is made up of 18 amino acids. Germline V lookup: CDR1 MNHEY, CDR2 SVGAGI. The CDR3 coding sequence is TGTGCCAGCAGTTACTTACCGACTAGCGGGGGGAATACAGATACGCAGTATTTT. Encoded protein: CASSYLPTSGGNTDTQYF.

This clonotype came up a few times. The chain has TRBV2 and TRBJ2-7, with D maybe TRBD2 (6 bases). The CDR3 extends over 15 amino acids. The germline V gene has CDR1 SNHLY and CDR2 FYNNEI. V was trimmed by 5 bases and J by 0 bases, leaving 14 bases between them. The CDR3 coding sequence is TGTGCCAGCAGTCGAGGGACTGCACTCTCCTACGAGCAGTACTTC. Amino acids: CASSRGTALSYEQYF.

The chain has TRBV3-1 and TRBJ2-2, with D perhaps TRBD1 (5 bases). The V gene's germline CDR1 is LGHDT and CDR2 YNNKEL (reference sequence). The CDR3 extends over 19 amino acids. The V end lost 0 bases, the J end lost 1 base, and 18 bases lay between the germline ends. CDR3 amino acids: CASSQDLGAPNLNTGELFF. DNA of the CDR3: TGTGCCAGCAGCCAAGATCTTGGGGCACCCAACCTGAACACCGGGGAGCTGTTTTTT. Full variable domain (missing parts from reference TRBV3-1 and TRBJ2-2): DTAVSQTPKYLVTQMGNDKSIKCEQNLGHDTMYWYKQDSKKFLKIMFSYNNKELIINETVPNRFSPKSPDKAHLNLHINSLELGDSAVYFCASSQDLGAPNLNTGELFFGEGSRLTVL.

This chain uses TRBV7-2 with TRBJ2-4; D ambiguous. V shed 7 bases and J shed 0 bases, with 16 bases lying between them. This CDR3 spans 16 amino acids. Germline lookup yields CDR1 SGHTA and CDR2 FQGNSA. Here the CDR3 DNA reads TGTGCCAGCAACTCAGCCCCAACAGTAGCCAAAAACATTCAGTACTTC. Protein product: CASNSAPTVAKNIQYF.

This clonotype was found a few times. The rearrangement links TRBV4-3 to TRBJ2-7; D uncertain. CDR1 LGHNA and CDR2 YSLEER come from the germline V gene. The length of the CDR3 is 14 residues. The V end was cut by 0 bases, the J end by 3 bases, with 9 bases between. CDR3 coding DNA: TGCGCCAGCAGCCAAGATACAGCCAACTACGAGCAGTACTTC. Protein sequence: CASSQDTANYEQYF.

The V and J genes are TRBV12-3 or TRBV12-4 and TRBJ1-6; D gene uncertain. V was shortened by 6 bases and J by 7 bases, with 22 bases between the two germline ends. The CDR3 extends over 17 amino acids. The CDR3 loop reads CASRKPMIRELNSPLHF. CDR3 DNA: TGTGCCAGCAGAAAACCAATGATCCGGGAGCTAAATTCACCCCTCCACTTT.

V gene TRBV7-9 combines with J gene TRBJ2-1, with a possible D match to TRBD2 (6 bases). The J call may be wrong; the DNA end is better matched by TRBJ2-7. The CDR3 is 16 residues long. Per the germline V gene, CDR1 is SEHNR and CDR2 is FQNEAQ (reference sequence). The CDR3 reads CASTTYVGRSYNEQYF. CDR3 DNA: TGTGCCTCTACAACCTACGTCGGGAGATCCTACAATGAGCAGTACTTC.

About this clonotype: A junction end diverges from the germline sequence, so it may reflect a read error. The chain couples TRBV3-1 to TRBJ2-7; D is unresolved. The DNA end lines up better with TRBJ2-5; the J call may be wrong. The CDR3 is 12 residues long. Germline values: CDR1 LGHDT, CDR2 YNNKEL (reference sequence). In DNA, the CDR3 is TGTGCCGGCAGCCAATTTGTGGAGACCCAGTACTTC. Amino acid sequence: CAGSQFVETQYF.

The count of this clonotype is one. The genes are TRBV15 and TRBJ2-7; TRBD2 matches 7 bases. The CDR3 is made up of 15 amino acids. Germline CDR1 is LNHNV and CDR2 is YYDKDF (reference sequence). V lost 1 base to trimming and J lost 3 bases; unmatched junction nucleotides: 6. In DNA form, the CDR3 reads TGTGCCACCAGCAGAGTTCCTAGCGGACACTACGAGCAGTACTTC. Encoded protein: CATSRVPSGHYEQYF.

The chain carries TRBV6-6 and TRBJ1-1, with D tentatively TRBD1 (6 bases). V was pared by 2 bases and J by 8 bases, with 9 bases between. The CDR3 has 12 amino acids. Per germline, CDR1 MNHNY and CDR2 SVGAGI (reference sequence). CDR3: CASSYTQGEAFF. CDR3 sequence (DNA): TGTGCCAGCAGTTACACCCAGGGGGAAGCTTTCTTT.

V gene TRBV18 combines with J gene TRBJ2-1, with a possible D match to TRBD1 (5 bases). CDR3 length: 16 residues. V was clipped by 2 bases and J by 0 bases, with 11 bases between them. Germline lookup yields CDR1 KGHSH and CDR2 LQKENI. The CDR3 DNA sequence: TGTGCCAGCTCACCAGTGATGGGGCTCTCCTACAATGAGCAGTTCTTC. Its protein is CASSPVMGLSYNEQFF.

The chain couples TRBV19 to TRBJ1-1, with D maybe TRBD1 (6 bases). The germline V and J ends were trimmed by 8 bases and 5 bases, with 12 bases remaining between them. The CDR3 is made up of 12 amino acids. The germline V gene has CDR1 LNHDA and CDR2 SQIVND (reference sequence). As DNA, the CDR3 is TGTGCCAGTGGTAGGGGGAAAACTGAAGCTTTCTTT. This encodes CASGRGKTEAFF.

In this sample, this clonotype turned up a few times. The chain links TRBV5-1 to TRBJ2-3; TRBD1 is a possible D gene (6 bases). Looked up from germline, CDR1 is SGHRS and CDR2 is YFSETQ. The CDR3 has 15 amino acids. Trimming took off 1 base at V and 3 bases at J, with 12 bases between the two ends. In DNA form, the CDR3 reads TGCGCCAGCAGCTTGAAGGGGGTTGAAACAGATACGCAGTATTTT. Protein product: CASSLKGVETDTQYF.

This clonotype appeared a single time. The V call is TRBV28, the J call TRBJ1-5; maybe TRBD1 (6 bases). Trimming pared 9 bases from V and 4 bases from J, leaving 13 bases between. Germline values: CDR1 MDHEN, CDR2 SYDVKM. This CDR3 has 13 amino acids. CDR3: CASEGGSNQPQHF. The CDR3 DNA reads as TGTGCCAGTGAGGGGGGGAGTAATCAGCCCCAGCATTTT.

The chain recombines TRBV7-8 with TRBJ2-1; 11 nucleotides align to TRBD1. Germline V gene lookup returns CDR1 SGHVS and CDR2 FQNEAQ. This CDR3 comprises 16 residues. V was clipped by 4 bases and J by 8 bases; unmatched bases: 10. This CDR3 is CASSSPRDRGNHEQFF. As DNA, the CDR3 is TGTGCCAGCAGCTCCCCCCGGGACAGGGGGAATCATGAGCAGTTCTTC.

To note about this clonotype: A much larger clonotype is one base distant, so this may be a read error. The chain links TRBV12-5 to TRBJ2-1; no clear D gene. Trimming took off 4 bases at V and 0 bases at J, with 10 bases between the two ends. The germline gives CDR1 LGHNT, CDR2 FRNRAP. This CDR3 comprises 15 residues. The CDR3 DNA reads TGTGCTAGTGGTTCGAACAGCGCCTCCTACAATGAGCAGTTCTTC. It specifies CASGSNSASYNEQFF.

The chain couples TRBV20-1 to TRBJ1-2, with D tentatively TRBD1 (5 bases). The CDR3 is 13 amino acids. The germline V gene has CDR1 DFQATT and CDR2 SNEGSKA (reference sequence). V lost 4 bases and J lost 0, with 9 bases in between. The chain's CDR3 is CSAMRGPNYGYTF. CDR3 nucleotides: TGCAGTGCTATGCGGGGACCTAACTATGGCTACACCTTC.

This clonotype was seen many times. This sequence joins TRBV5-1 and TRBJ2-1; D could derive from TRBD1 or TRBD2 (6 bases each). V was pared by 0 bases and J by 8 bases, with 15 bases between. CDR1 is SGHRS, CDR2 YFSETQ, per germline. The CDR3 has 15 amino acids. The CDR3 reads CASSLVQGTFDEQFF. Written as DNA, the CDR3 is TGCGCCAGCAGCTTGGTTCAGGGGACTTTCGATGAGCAGTTCTTC.

This clonotype appeared a single time. This chain links TRBV3-1 with TRBJ2-2; a weak D match, TRBD2 (6 bases). CDR1 is LGHDT, CDR2 YNNKEL, per germline (reference sequence). This CDR3 region has 16 residues. Trimming cost V 1 base and J 5 bases, with 14 bases left between them. This CDR3 reads CASSQGTGVRTGELFF. In DNA form, the CDR3 reads TGTGCCAGCAGCCAAGGGACGGGGGTGAGGACCGGGGAGCTGTTTTTT.

The rearrangement uses TRBV6-2 or TRBV6-3 and TRBJ1-2, with D possibly matching TRBD1 (5 bases). Germline lookup yields CDR1 MNHEY and CDR2 SVGEGT. V lost 0 bases and J 7 bases, leaving 15 bases between the germline ends. This CDR3 comprises 15 residues. CDR3 DNA sequence: TGTGCCAGCAGTTACTCGGGGCAGTCTTCGTCTGGCTACACCTTC. Its translation: CASSYSGQSSSGYTF.

This clonotype came up a few times. The genes are TRBV6-6 and TRBJ2-4; D not certain. Germline loops: CDR1 MNHNY, CDR2 SVGAGI (reference sequence). V lost 4 bases to trimming and J lost 1 base, with 11 bases between them. The CDR3 extends over 15 amino acids. CDR3 in amino acids: CASSFISVAKNIQYF. The CDR3 DNA is TGTGCCAGCAGTTTTATCAGCGTTGCCAAAAACATTCAGTACTTC.

This clonotype was counted ten times or more. The chain combines TRBV11-2 with TRBJ2-4; a weak D match, TRBD2 (6 bases). V was shortened by 3 bases and J by 3 bases, with 15 bases between the two germline ends. Germline V CDR1 and CDR2: SGHAT, FQNNGV. The CDR3 extends over 16 amino acids. CDR3 nucleotides: TGTGCCAGCAGCTTGGGGCGGGGTTCGGGCAAAAACATTCAGTACTTC. Its translation: CASSLGRGSGKNIQYF.

The V call is TRBV20-1, the J call TRBJ1-2, with no clear D. From germline, CDR1 is DFQATT and CDR2 SNEGSKA (reference sequence). CDR3 size: 14 residues. The V gene lost 4 bases and the J gene lost 0 bases, with 12 bases spanning the gap. The CDR3 nucleotides are TGCAGTGCTATGATCACTAGCTCTAACTATGGCTACACCTTC. Residues: CSAMITSSNYGYTF.